The T cell receptor (beta chain) under discussion was sequenced for a study of control samples from healthy donors and cancer patients. With V trimmed by 6 bases and J by 3 bases, 4 bases remained unmatched. Germline lookup yields CDR1 MNHEY and CDR2 SVGAGI. This CDR3 spans 13 amino acids. Some clones are missing from TCRdb's copy, which holds only in-frame ones; the method was immunoSEQ multiplex PCR. The sample shows approximately 140,000 clones, 94% of them seen only once. The J gene is TRBJ2-5, the V gene TRBV6-5, with TRBD1 matching over 7 bases. Sequencing was done on a sample of blood. The receptor was derived from a man aged 40-50 years in good health. CDR3 in amino acids: CASSWTGEETQYF. CDR3 coding DNA: TGTGCCAGCAGCTGGACAGGAGAAGAGACCCAGTACTTC.